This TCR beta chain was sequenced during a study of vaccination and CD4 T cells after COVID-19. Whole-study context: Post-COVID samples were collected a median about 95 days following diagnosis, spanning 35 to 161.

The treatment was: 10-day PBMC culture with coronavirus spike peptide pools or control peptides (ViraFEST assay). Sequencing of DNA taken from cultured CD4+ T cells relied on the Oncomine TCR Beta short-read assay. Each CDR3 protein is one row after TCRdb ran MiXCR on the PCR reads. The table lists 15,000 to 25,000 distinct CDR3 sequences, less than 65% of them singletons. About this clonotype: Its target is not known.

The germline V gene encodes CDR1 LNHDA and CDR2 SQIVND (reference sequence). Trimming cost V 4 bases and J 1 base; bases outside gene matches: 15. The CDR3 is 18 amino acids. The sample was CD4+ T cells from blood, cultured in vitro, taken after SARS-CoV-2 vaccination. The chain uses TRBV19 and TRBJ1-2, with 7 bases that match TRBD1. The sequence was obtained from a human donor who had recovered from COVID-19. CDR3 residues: CASSSPGQADSNNYGYTF. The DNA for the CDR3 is TGTGCCAGTAGTAGCCCAGGACAGGCCGACTCGAATAACTATGGCTACACCTTC.